Listed below are T cell receptor beta chains from one sample, sequenced in a study of PD-1 blockade in classical Hodgkin lymphoma. Produced via immunoSEQ multiplex PCR; TCRdb's table is partial and in-frame only. The top ten hold roughly 5.4% of the sample, which has about 63,000 clones, approximately 90% seen once. Sequencing used peripheral blood mononuclear cells (PBMCs), obtained before the second cycle of nivolumab. All receptors derive from a human donor with classical Hodgkin lymphoma. The CDR3 runs from the conserved cysteine through the conserved F or W. A D gene is named only where the DNA matches it firmly. Some rows have no size entry. The others give once, few or many, or a class for an expanded clone.

D: -
V: TRBV10-3
J: TRBJ2-2
size: -
length: 17
DNA: TGTGCCATCAGTGAGTCGGTCAGGGTTTTCGGAGCCGGGGAGCTGTTTTTT
CDR3: CAISESVRVFGAGELFF

D: -
V: TRBV4-1
J: TRBJ2-1
size: -
length: 15
DNA: TGCGCCAGCAGCCAAGAGAAAAACAGATACAATGAGCAGTTCTTC
CDR3: CASSQEKNRYNEQFF

D: TRBD2
V: TRBV5-4
J: TRBJ2-6
size: once
length: 17
DNA: TGTGCCAGCAGCTTATCGACGGGGGGAACTGGGGCCAACGTCCTGACTTTC
CDR3: CASSLSTGGTGANVLTF

D: -
V: TRBV7-8
J: TRBJ2-3
size: -
length: 13
DNA: TGTGCCAGCAGCTTAGCACCGGGGGATACGCAGTATTTT
CDR3: CASSLAPGDTQYF

D: -
V: TRBV21-1
J: TRBJ2-3
size: -
length: 16
DNA: TGTGCCAGCAGCAAAGATGGGTACAAGAGCACAGATACGCAGTATTTT
CDR3: CASSKDGYKSTDTQYF

D: TRBD2
V: TRBV5-1
J: TRBJ2-3
size: -
length: 16
DNA: TGCGCCAGCAGCATTACTAGCGGGGGAGTACGGGATACGCAGTATTTT
CDR3: CASSITSGGVRDTQYF

D: -
V: TRBV7-2
J: TRBJ2-7
size: -
length: 13
DNA: TGTGCCAGCAGCCCACCGGGCCTCTGGGAGCAGTACTTC
CDR3: CASSPPGLWEQYF

D: -
V: TRBV11-2
J: TRBJ2-5
size: -
length: 12
DNA: TGTGCCAGCAGCTTTCGGGAAGAGACCCAGTACTTC
CDR3: CASSFREETQYF

D: TRBD1
V: TRBV5-6
J: TRBJ1-2
size: -
length: 13
DNA: TGTGCCAGCAGCTCACAGGGGAACGGGGGCTACACCTTC
CDR3: CASSSQGNGGYTF

D: -
V: TRBV5-1
J: TRBJ1-3
size: -
length: 15
DNA: TGCGCCAGCAGGGAGGGAGGGAGCTCTGGAAACACCATATATTTT
CDR3: CASREGGSSGNTIYF

D: -
V: TRBV6-6
J: TRBJ1-1
size: few
length: 15
DNA: TGTGCCAGCAAGTTCTCCGGCCACCAGAACACTGAAGCTTTCTTT
CDR3: CASKFSGHQNTEAFF

D: -
V: TRBV5-1
J: TRBJ1-1
size: -
length: 15
DNA: TGCGCCAGCAGCACAGGGTTGTCGCCCAACACTGAAGCTTTCTTT
CDR3: CASSTGLSPNTEAFF

D: -
V: TRBV7-9
J: TRBJ1-1
size: -
length: 13
DNA: TGTGCCAGCAGCTTAGTGGGAGGAGCTGAAGCTTTCTTT
CDR3: CASSLVGGAEAFF

D: -
V: TRBV2
J: TRBJ2-5
size: once
length: 14
DNA: TGTGCCAGCAGTGCCCGGGACATGGAGGAGACCCAGTACTTC
CDR3: CASSARDMEETQYF

D: -
V: TRBV6-5
J: TRBJ2-1
size: -
length: 15
DNA: TGTGCCAGCACCTCGACAAGGGAAGGCTACAATGAGCAGTTCTTC
CDR3: CASTSTREGYNEQFF

D: -
V: TRBV11-2
J: TRBJ2-5
size: once
length: 16
DNA: TGTGCCAGCAGTTCACTGGACCGGGCCGTGGAAGGGTCCCAGTACTTC
CDR3: CASSSLDRAVEGSQYF

D: -
V: TRBV7-9
J: TRBJ1-6
size: -
length: 14
DNA: TGTGCCAGCAGCGCGCCGGTTTATAATTCACCCCTCCACTTT
CDR3: CASSAPVYNSPLHF

D: -
V: TRBV5-1
J: TRBJ2-1
size: -
length: 11
DNA: TGCGCCAGCAGCGAGTCTAATGAGCAGTTCTTC
CDR3: CASSESNEQFF

D: -
V: TRBV19
J: TRBJ1-6
size: -
length: 13
DNA: TGTGCCAGTAGTGGCAGGGCTAATTCACCCCTCCACTTT
CDR3: CASSGRANSPLHF

D: -
V: TRBV19
J: TRBJ1-1
size: -
length: 14
DNA: TGTGCCAGTAGGGCCAAGCGGGAGGACACTGAAGCTTTCTTT
CDR3: CASRAKREDTEAFF

D: -
V: TRBV7-8
J: TRBJ1-3
size: -
length: 15
DNA: TGTGCCAGCACCCCCCGGGGTATCGAGGGTGGGACCATATATTTT
CDR3: CASTPRGIEGGTIYF

D: -
V: TRBV28
J: TRBJ1-3
size: -
length: 16
DNA: TGTGCCAGCAGGCCACCGGGACAAATCTCTGGAAACACCATATATTTT
CDR3: CASRPPGQISGNTIYF

D: -
V: TRBV7-9
J: TRBJ2-3
size: once
length: 14
DNA: TGTGCCAGCGGGTTTTCAGGGGGCACAGATACGCAGTATTTT
CDR3: CASGFSGGTDTQYF

D: -
V: TRBV9
J: TRBJ1-3
size: -
length: 15
DNA: TGTGCCAGCAGCGTGGGACGGAACTCTGGAAACACCATATATTTT
CDR3: CASSVGRNSGNTIYF

D: TRBD2
V: TRBV5-1
J: TRBJ2-5
size: -
length: 13
DNA: TGCGCCAGCAGCCGGGAGGGAAGAGAGACCCAGTACTTC
CDR3: CASSREGRETQYF

D: -
V: TRBV2
J: TRBJ1-1
size: -
length: 14
DNA: TGTGCCAGCAGAGCCAACGGGGCATACACTGAAGCTTTCTTT
CDR3: CASRANGAYTEAFF

D: -
V: TRBV5-1
J: TRBJ1-3
size: -
length: 14
DNA: TGCGCCAGCAGCTCGACAGGCTCTGGAAACACCATATATTTT
CDR3: CASSSTGSGNTIYF

D: -
V: TRBV28
J: TRBJ1-1
size: -
length: 18
DNA: TGTGCCAGCAGTTTATACCCCGGGGGGGGTAGGGGAGACACTGAAGCTTTCTTT
CDR3: CASSLYPGGGRGDTEAFF